A selection of T cell receptor beta chains follows, all from one sample in a study of CD8+CD57+ T cells in acquired aplastic anemia. TCRdb re-called the reads with MiXCR, one entry per CDR3 protein. Among 50,000 or so distinct CDR3 sequences, roughly three fifths were seen once, and the ten largest hold roughly 15%. The sample consisted of sorted CD4+, CD8+, or CD8+CD57+ T cells (not recorded which) from PBMCs. Receptor source: a human donor with aplastic anemia. Each CDR3 is given with its conserved first and last residue. Fields, in order: D gene, clone size, J gene, V gene, CDR3 DNA, CDR3 protein. D genes are given only for firm matches. The size entry is marked missing in some rows and otherwise reads once, few, many or a size class.

D gene: NA
clone size: many
J gene: TRBJ2-5
V gene: TRBV4-2
CDR3 DNA: TGTGCCAGCAGCCAGGAGGGGACTCCCGAAGAGACCCAGTACTTC
CDR3 protein: CASSQEGTPEETQYF

D gene: TRBD2
clone size: many
J gene: TRBJ2-1
V gene: TRBV5-1
CDR3 DNA: TGCGCCAGCAGCTTGTTAGCGGGGGGGCCAAGAAGTAGCGAGCAGTTCTTC
CDR3 protein: CASSLLAGGPRSSEQFF

D gene: NA
clone size: NA
J gene: TRBJ2-7
V gene: TRBV15
CDR3 DNA: TGTGCCACCAGCAGAGGCGACAGTACCTACGAGCAGTACTTC
CDR3 protein: CATSRGDSTYEQYF

D gene: NA
clone size: NA
J gene: TRBJ2-1
V gene: TRBV29-1
CDR3 DNA: TGCAGCGTTGATCGGCAGGGGGGCACCTACAATGAGCAGTTCTTC
CDR3 protein: CSVDRQGGTYNEQFF

D gene: NA
clone size: NA
J gene: TRBJ1-5
V gene: TRBV11-1
CDR3 DNA: TGTGCCAGCAGCTTAGGGACAGCAAGCAGCAATCAGCCCCAGCATTTT
CDR3 protein: CASSLGTASSNQPQHF

D gene: NA
clone size: NA
J gene: TRBJ2-3
V gene: TRBV5-5
CDR3 DNA: TGTGCCAGCAGCTTGGGCCAGGGGAATCCAGATACGCAGTATTTT
CDR3 protein: CASSLGQGNPDTQYF

D gene: NA
clone size: once
J gene: TRBJ1-4
V gene: TRBV12-3/TRBV12-4
CDR3 DNA: TGTGCCAGCAGCGCCAGGGCAAAACTGTTTTTT
CDR3 protein: CASSARAKLFF

D gene: NA
clone size: few
J gene: TRBJ2-1
V gene: TRBV19
CDR3 DNA: TGTGCCAGTAGTAACCCGGCCTACAATGAGCAGTTCTTC
CDR3 protein: CASSNPAYNEQFF

D gene: NA
clone size: NA
J gene: TRBJ2-5
V gene: TRBV20-1
CDR3 DNA: TGCAGTGCTAGGGGCGGGGGCCGAGTAGACTTGGAGACCCAGTACTTC
CDR3 protein: CSARGGGRVDLETQYF

D gene: NA
clone size: NA
J gene: TRBJ1-1
V gene: TRBV7-3
CDR3 DNA: TGTGCCAGCAGCTCTCTTGGTAACACTGAAGCTTTCTTT
CDR3 protein: CASSSLGNTEAFF

D gene: NA
clone size: many
J gene: TRBJ1-1
V gene: TRBV2
CDR3 DNA: TGTGCCAGTAGAAAAGACATAATGAACACTGAAGCTTTCTTT
CDR3 protein: CASRKDIMNTEAFF

D gene: NA
clone size: NA
J gene: TRBJ2-2
V gene: TRBV19
CDR3 DNA: TGTGCCAGTAGCTGGTCTCCCGGGGAGCTGTTTTTT
CDR3 protein: CASSWSPGELFF

D gene: TRBD1
clone size: NA
J gene: TRBJ1-2
V gene: TRBV24-1
CDR3 DNA: TGTGCCACCAGTCCGACAGGGTATGGCTACACCTTC
CDR3 protein: CATSPTGYGYTF

D gene: TRBD1
clone size: NA
J gene: TRBJ2-7
V gene: TRBV10-3
CDR3 DNA: TGTGCCATCCAGGGCCCAGGGGGCTACGAGCAGTACTTC
CDR3 protein: CAIQGPGGYEQYF

D gene: NA
clone size: few
J gene: TRBJ2-7
V gene: TRBV2
CDR3 DNA: TGTGCCAGCAGATCCGGGCCTAACCTAGTGGAGCAGTACTTC
CDR3 protein: CASRSGPNLVEQYF

D gene: NA
clone size: many
J gene: TRBJ1-5
V gene: TRBV15
CDR3 DNA: TGTGCCACCAGCAGTAGAACAGGAAGGCAGCCCCAGCATTTT
CDR3 protein: CATSSRTGRQPQHF